Listed below are T cell receptor beta chains from one sample, sequenced in a study of T-cell reconstitution after alpha-beta-depleted transplantation in children. Each CDR3 protein is one row after TCRdb ran MiXCR on the PCR reads. The data hold fewer than 550,000 distinct CDR3 sequences, with approximately 10% observed a single time. The starting material was PBMCs, mostly from graft donor cells, obtained 180 days after TCRalphabeta/CD19-depleted stem cell transplant. These receptor sequences come from a female patient aged 2 to 10 who had a stem cell transplant for aplastic anemia, so the T cells may come from the graft donor. CDR3s include the opening cysteine and the closing phenylalanine or tryptophan. Fields, in order: V gene, D gene, clone size, J gene, CDR3 protein, CDR3 DNA. D genes are given only for firm matches. Clone size is not always given. Where it is, it says once, few, many or a class for expanded clones.

>TRBV28|TRBD1|NA|TRBJ2-5
CASSLISGQGRETQYF
TGTGCCAGCAGCCTAATTAGCGGACAGGGGCGAGAGACCCAGTACTTC
>TRBV19|NA|NA|TRBJ2-3
CASSIWGHLRTDTQYF
TGTGCCAGTAGTATATGGGGACACTTACGCACAGATACGCAGTATTTT
>TRBV29-1|NA|NA|TRBJ2-2
CSVRAANTGELFF
TGCAGCGTTCGGGCAGCGAACACCGGGGAGCTGTTTTTT
>TRBV28|NA|few|TRBJ2-4
CASSYRREAKNIQYF
TGTGCCAGCAGTTATAGGAGGGAAGCCAAAAACATTCAGTACTTC
>TRBV28|TRBD2|NA|TRBJ2-1
CASSLTASGRHEQFF
TGTGCCAGCAGTTTAACGGCTAGCGGGAGACATGAGCAGTTCTTC
>TRBV12-3/TRBV12-4|NA|many|TRBJ1-4
CASTTTGGNEKLFF
TGTGCCAGCACCACGACGGGGGGGAATGAAAAACTGTTTTTT
>TRBV4-3|TRBD2|NA|TRBJ2-1
CASSPLPGLAGVYEQFF
TGCGCCAGCAGCCCCCTCCCGGGACTAGCGGGAGTTTATGAGCAGTTCTTC
>TRBV20-1|NA|few|TRBJ1-2
CSARDREWYGYTF
TGCAGTGCTAGAGACAGGGAATGGTATGGCTACACCTTC
>TRBV11-2|TRBD2|few|TRBJ2-3
CASSPRTSGSDTQYF
TGTGCCAGCAGCCCCAGGACTAGCGGGAGTGATACGCAGTATTTT
>TRBV25-1|NA|NA|TRBJ2-2
CASSEYGVNTGELFF
TGTGCCAGCAGTGAATACGGGGTGAACACCGGGGAGCTGTTTTTT
>TRBV20-1|NA|many|TRBJ2-1
CSASFGLLWNEQFF
TGCAGTGCTTCCTTCGGACTGCTTTGGAATGAGCAGTTCTTC
>TRBV6-2/TRBV6-3|NA|NA|TRBJ2-2
CASSYKGLLTGELFF
TGTGCCAGCAGTTACAAAGGACTTCTGACCGGGGAGCTGTTTTTT
>TRBV6-5|TRBD2|NA|TRBJ2-1
CASSDSGSSRNEQFF
TGTGCCAGCTCAGATAGCGGGAGCTCTAGAAATGAGCAGTTCTTC
>TRBV7-2|TRBD2|NA|TRBJ2-7
CASSLAGPLAGAYEQYF
TGTGCCAGCAGCTTAGCCGGGCCTCTAGCGGGAGCCTACGAGCAGTACTTC
>TRBV12-3/TRBV12-4|NA|many|TRBJ2-5
CASSLGNSQETQYF
TGTGCCAGCAGTTTAGGGAACAGCCAAGAGACCCAGTACTTC
>TRBV19|NA|few|TRBJ1-5
CASSIGTVDQPQHF
TGTGCCAGTAGTATTGGAACAGTTGATCAGCCCCAGCATTTT
>TRBV15|TRBD1|NA|TRBJ1-6
CATSRSRGPKAHYNSPLHF
TGTGCCACCAGCAGATCGAGGGGGCCAAAGGCACACTATAATTCACCCCTCCACTTT